This TCR beta chain was identified in a study of blood T cell repertoires in COVID-19. Data came from immunoSEQ multiplex PCR; TCRdb stores just in-frame clones and leaves some out. The table records around 200,000 clones, around nine tenths of them present only once. J gave up 2 bases and V 0 bases, and 9 bases lay outside the gene matches. The V gene's germline CDR1 is LNHNV and CDR2 YYDKDF (reference sequence). The CDR3 is 17 residues long. Sequencing was done on a sample of peripheral blood. The chain carries TRBV15 and TRBJ1-2; 7 bases align to TRBD1. The receptor's source is a man aged 18 to 29 with active or convalescent COVID-19. CDR3 nucleotide sequence: TGTGCCACCAGCAGAGATTATGTGGGACAGCTAAACTATGGCTACACCTTC. Translating gives CATSRDYVGQLNYGYTF.